The T cell receptor (beta chain) described here comes from a study of T-cell reconstitution after alpha-beta-depleted transplantation in children. Study-wide findings and caveats: After transplant, at about two months, alpha-beta T cells were reportedly derived from several hundred expanded graft clones. Surviving recipient T cells and thymic progenitors accounted for the high day-60 TCRbeta diversity observed in some patients. T-cell counts and diversity at one year post-transplant came mainly from newly produced T cells.

The CDR3 extends over 17 amino acids. Unique molecular identifiers were used in preparing the TCRbeta library. TCRdb reprocessed the PCR reads via MiXCR and lists one record per CDR3 protein. Of around 300,000 distinct CDR3 sequences listed, 10% are singletons. About this clonotype: Its antigen remains unidentified. One junction end disagrees with the germline gene, perhaps due to a read error.

The starting material was PBMCs, obtained before TCRalphabeta/CD19-depleted stem cell transplant. This receptor was identified in a boy under two years old with acute myeloid leukemia, due to receive a stem cell transplant. This chain connects TRBV12-3 or TRBV12-4 to TRBJ2-1; no clear D gene. CDR3 sequence reads: CASSLSHGSTPYNELFF. The CDR3 nucleotides are TGTGCCAGCAGTCTAAGTCACGGGTCTACCCCCTACAATGAGCTGTTCTTC.